Sequencing of this TCR beta chain was carried out in a study of cytomegalovirus exposure and HLA in healthy donors. Study-level background: From about 179 million T cells, an earlier analysis saw roughly 110 million unique TCR beta sequences. General study findings and limits: Per a prior analysis, the majority of TCR beta V segments were productive roughly 90% or roughly 30% of the time. Later analysis reportedly placed an Asian-associated ancestry cluster below the approximately 730-donor mean in N-insertions.

PCR used 60 Vbeta primers and 13 Jbeta primers. Assay used: immunoSEQ multiplex PCR; TCRdb lists only in-frame clones, some missing. Of about 86,000 clones in the sample, roughly 77% were seen once. The CDR3 spans 15 residues. The J segment lost 7 bases and the V segment lost 3 bases, leaving 8 bases of the junction unmatched. Germline V gene lookup returns CDR1 LNHNV and CDR2 YYDKDF (reference sequence). Comments on this clone: The antigen is undetermined.

This chain uses TRBV15 with TRBJ2-1, with 8 bases matching TRBD2. The sequence derives from a woman aged 35 to 49 in good health and CMV-seropositive. The sample comprised PBMCs. The CDR3 bases are TGTGCCACCAGCAGGGCCTATGGGACTAGTAATGAGCAGTTCTTC. Translated: CATSRAYGTSNEQFF.